This T cell receptor beta chain was sequenced in a study of blood T cell repertoires in COVID-19. Across the study: Material from acute and convalescent COVID-19 was sourced from the United States, Italy and Spain. T cells, B-cell-depleted T cells, or PBMCs provided the cDNA or gDNA that served as material.

Data came from immunoSEQ multiplex PCR; TCRdb stores just in-frame clones and leaves some out. The table records 500,000 to 600,000 clones, about 89% of them present only once. Per the germline V gene, CDR1 is GTSNPN and CDR2 is SVGIG (reference sequence). V shed 4 bases and J shed 5 bases, with 6 bases lying between them. The CDR3 is 11 amino acids. The sample was peripheral blood. The clonotype originates from a woman aged 45 to 65 with COVID-19, enrolled during active disease. The chain combines TRBV30 with TRBJ2-1, with no clear D. CDR3 sequence reads: CAWTRHNEQFF. The CDR3 DNA is TGTGCCTGGACTCGTCACAATGAGCAGTTCTTC.